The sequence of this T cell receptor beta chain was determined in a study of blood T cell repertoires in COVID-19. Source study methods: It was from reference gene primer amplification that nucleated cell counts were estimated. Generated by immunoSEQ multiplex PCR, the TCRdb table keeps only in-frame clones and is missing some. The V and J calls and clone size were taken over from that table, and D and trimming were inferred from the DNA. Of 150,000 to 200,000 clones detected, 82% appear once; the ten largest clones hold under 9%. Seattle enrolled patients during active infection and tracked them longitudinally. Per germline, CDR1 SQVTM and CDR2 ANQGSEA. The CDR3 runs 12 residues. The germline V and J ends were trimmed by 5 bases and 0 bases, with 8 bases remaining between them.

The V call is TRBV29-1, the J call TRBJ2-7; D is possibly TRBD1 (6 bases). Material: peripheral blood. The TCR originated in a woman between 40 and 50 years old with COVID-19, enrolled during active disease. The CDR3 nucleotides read TGCAGCGTTCTCAGGGGCTCCTACGAGCAGTACTTC. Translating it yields CSVLRGSYEQYF.